These T cell receptor beta chains were read from a single sample in a study of blood T cells in healthy people across ages. TCRdb called the 5' RACE reads again in MiXCR, with one record for every CDR3 protein. The repertoire has more than 750,000 distinct CDR3 sequences, about 29% of them found once; the top ten carry about 10%. The data were also submitted as part of a second study, on T cells of mothers and their children.

Sequencing was performed on blood. These receptors were obtained from a woman aged 40 to 49 in good health. Each CDR3 is given with its conserved first and last residue. The D gene is left open where the match is weak. Part of the rows lack a size; the others show once, few, many or a class for expanded clones.

D: NA; size: few; V: TRBV7-6; J: TRBJ2-5; DNA: TGTGCCAGCAGCTTAGTCATGGGGGGCGCAGAGACCCAGTACTTC; CDR3: CASSLVMGGAETQYF
D: NA; size: NA; V: TRBV30; J: TRBJ2-5; DNA: TGTGCCTGGAGTGTAACAGGCGGCGTTTCGGAGCAGTACTTC; CDR3: CAWSVTGGVSEQYF
D: NA; size: once; V: TRBV29-1; J: TRBJ2-5; DNA: TGCAGCGTCCCGTGGGCTGGTGAGACCCAGTACTTC; CDR3: CSVPWAGETQYF
D: NA; size: few; V: TRBV28; J: TRBJ2-6; DNA: TGTGCCAGCAGTTTTTTCGCAGGGGCGCTGAGTGGGGCCAACGTCCTGACTTTC; CDR3: CASSFFAGALSGANVLTF
D: NA; size: NA; V: TRBV14; J: TRBJ1-2; DNA: TGTGCCAGCAGCCAAGCCCCCCCCTACACCTTC; CDR3: CASSQAPPYTF
D: NA; size: NA; V: TRBV30; J: TRBJ2-5; DNA: TGTGCCTGGAGTGTGGTGGGCAGCCAAGAGACCCAGTACTTC; CDR3: CAWSVVGSQETQYF
D: TRBD1; size: many; V: TRBV5-1; J: TRBJ2-7; DNA: TGCGCCAGCAGCTTGGAAGGACAGGCCAGATACGAGCAGTACTTC; CDR3: CASSLEGQARYEQYF
D: TRBD2; size: NA; V: TRBV20-1; J: TRBJ2-4; DNA: TGCAGTGCTAGGGACAGCGGGGGGACGAATGAGCAGTACTTC; CDR3: CSARDSGGTNEQYF
D: NA; size: few; V: TRBV6-6; J: TRBJ2-7; DNA: TGTGCCAGCAGTCTAGGGACATACGGCGAGCAGTACTTC; CDR3: CASSLGTYGEQYF
D: NA; size: NA; V: TRBV5-5; J: TRBJ2-3; DNA: TGTGCCAGCAGCAGAAAAGGGGGGAGCACAGATACGCAGTATTTT; CDR3: CASSRKGGSTDTQYF
D: TRBD1; size: NA; V: TRBV5-1; J: TRBJ2-3; DNA: TGCGCCAGCAGCAAAGGACAGGGGGCCCTGACGGATACGCAGTATTTT; CDR3: CASSKGQGALTDTQYF
D: NA; size: few; V: TRBV14; J: TRBJ2-3; DNA: TGTGCCAGCAGCCTAGGACGGATTAAACTCGTAGATACGCAGTATTTT; CDR3: CASSLGRIKLVDTQYF
D: NA; size: NA; V: TRBV18; J: TRBJ2-7; DNA: TGTGCCAGCTCACCAGTCCCGAGCGGTGGCGAGCAGTACTTC; CDR3: CASSPVPSGGEQYF
D: NA; size: NA; V: TRBV7-2; J: TRBJ1-6; DNA: TGTGCCAACCGTTCTGGACTCCGTAATTCACCCCTCCACTTT; CDR3: CANRSGLRNSPLHF
D: TRBD2; size: many; V: TRBV7-9; J: TRBJ2-5; DNA: TGTGCCAGCAGCTTGACTAGCGGAGAGACCCAGTACTTC; CDR3: CASSLTSGETQYF
D: NA; size: few; V: TRBV4-3; J: TRBJ1-5; DNA: TGCGCCAGCAGCCAAGACACGTTCGTGAGGCCCCAGCATTTT; CDR3: CASSQDTFVRPQHF
D: NA; size: many; V: TRBV7-2; J: TRBJ2-7; DNA: TGTGCCAGCAGCATCGCCGGGACCGCGACCTACGAGCAGTACTTC; CDR3: CASSIAGTATYEQYF
D: NA; size: few; V: TRBV18; J: TRBJ2-1; DNA: TGTGCCAGCTCACCTGGTGTAGATGAGCAGTTCTTC; CDR3: CASSPGVDEQFF
D: NA; size: NA; V: TRBV5-1; J: TRBJ1-5; DNA: TGCGCCAGCAGCTTGGCCGGGGGGAATCGGCCCCAGCATTTT; CDR3: CASSLAGGNRPQHF
D: NA; size: many; V: TRBV6-6; J: TRBJ2-7; DNA: TGTGCCAGCAGTGGACTGGATATCAACTACGAGCAGTACTTC; CDR3: CASSGLDINYEQYF
D: TRBD2; size: NA; V: TRBV3-1; J: TRBJ2-5; DNA: TGTGCCAGCAGCCCCTCAAGACCAGCGGGGGGGCGTAAGGAGACCCAGTACTTC; CDR3: CASSPSRPAGGRKETQYF
D: NA; size: few; V: TRBV4-3; J: TRBJ2-2; DNA: TGCGCCAGCAGCCAAGATACCAGGGTTGACGGCGGGGAGCTGTTTTTT; CDR3: CASSQDTRVDGGELFF
D: NA; size: NA; V: TRBV7-2; J: TRBJ2-5; DNA: TGTGCCAACAGCTTAGGGCAGCAAGAGACCCAGTACTTC; CDR3: CANSLGQQETQYF
D: TRBD1; size: few; V: TRBV7-2; J: TRBJ1-1; DNA: TGTGCCAGCAGCTACTTCACTCACAGGGGTGAAGCTTTCTTT; CDR3: CASSYFTHRGEAFF
D: TRBD1; size: NA; V: TRBV5-1; J: TRBJ2-7; DNA: TGCGCCAGCAGCTTGATCCCGGGACAGGGGGAATACGAGCAGTACTTC; CDR3: CASSLIPGQGEYEQYF
D: NA; size: many; V: TRBV20-1; J: TRBJ2-1; DNA: TGCAGTGCTAGTGGGACATCAAGCTCCTACAATGAGCAGTTCTTC; CDR3: CSASGTSSSYNEQFF
D: TRBD1; size: few; V: TRBV27; J: TRBJ1-2; DNA: TGTGCCAGCAGCGACAGGGGGATAGGCTACACCTTC; CDR3: CASSDRGIGYTF
D: NA; size: many; V: TRBV6-5; J: TRBJ2-7; DNA: TGTGCCAGCAGTTACTCAGGGCAGGTTAGCTCCTACGAGCAGTACTTC; CDR3: CASSYSGQVSSYEQYF
D: NA; size: many; V: TRBV20-1; J: TRBJ2-7; DNA: TGCAGTGCTAGTGTCGCCTACGAGCAGTACTTC; CDR3: CSASVAYEQYF
D: NA; size: many; V: TRBV7-9; J: TRBJ1-4; DNA: TGTGCCAGCAGCACCGGGGCTAGCAATGAAAAACTGTTTTTT; CDR3: CASSTGASNEKLFF
D: TRBD2; size: once; V: TRBV6-4; J: TRBJ2-3; DNA: TGCGCCAGCAGTGACACCAGCGGGGGGGCAGATGCGCAGTATTTT; CDR3: CASSDTSGGADAQYF
D: NA; size: once; V: TRBV7-2; J: TRBJ2-7; DNA: TGTGCCAGCAGTTTGCCGACCATGGGAACCTACGAGCAGTACTTC; CDR3: CASSLPTMGTYEQYF
D: NA; size: many; V: TRBV4-1; J: TRBJ2-5; DNA: TGCGCCAGCAGCCCCAACTGGGACACCCGGGAGACCCAGTACTTC; CDR3: CASSPNWDTRETQYF
D: NA; size: few; V: TRBV20-1; J: TRBJ2-7; DNA: TGCAGTGCTCCTTCCGACAGGACCTTCTACGAGCAGTACTTC; CDR3: CSAPSDRTFYEQYF
D: NA; size: many; V: TRBV24-1; J: TRBJ2-3; DNA: TGTGCCACCAGCGGGGGACTGGTTACAGATACGCAGTATTTT; CDR3: CATSGGLVTDTQYF
D: NA; size: NA; V: TRBV20-1; J: TRBJ1-1; DNA: TGCAGTGCTAGAAAGGCCGGGACGGAGAACACTGAAGCTTTCTTT; CDR3: CSARKAGTENTEAFF
D: TRBD1; size: NA; V: TRBV28; J: TRBJ2-7; DNA: TGTGCCAGCAGTTCAAGGACAGGGCCACCCTACGAGCAGTACTTC; CDR3: CASSSRTGPPYEQYF
D: TRBD1; size: once; V: TRBV12-3/TRBV12-4; J: TRBJ2-3; DNA: TGTGCCAGCACCGTCGGGACAGACACAGATACGCAGTATTTT; CDR3: CASTVGTDTDTQYF
D: NA; size: many; V: TRBV7-2; J: TRBJ2-7; DNA: TGTGCCAGCAGCCCCCGGTACAGGACCTCCTACGAGCAGTACTTC; CDR3: CASSPRYRTSYEQYF
D: NA; size: NA; V: TRBV3-1; J: TRBJ2-3; DNA: TGTGCCAGCAGTCTAGGGGCCAGGAAAGATACGCAGTATTTT; CDR3: CASSLGARKDTQYF
D: TRBD1; size: once; V: TRBV2; J: TRBJ1-4; DNA: TGTGCCAGCAGACGATCCGGGACAGGGGACGAAAATGAAAAACTGTTTTTT; CDR3: CASRRSGTGDENEKLFF
D: TRBD1; size: NA; V: TRBV20-1; J: TRBJ2-3; DNA: TGCAGTGCTAGAGGCGACAGGGGGCGCGGAGATACGCAGTATTTT; CDR3: CSARGDRGRGDTQYF
D: NA; size: NA; V: TRBV23-1; J: TRBJ2-5; DNA: TGCGCCAGCAGCCGACAGGAGGCAAAAGAGACCCAGTACTTC; CDR3: CASSRQEAKETQYF
D: NA; size: NA; V: TRBV4-3; J: TRBJ1-1; DNA: TGCGCCAGCAGCCAAGGCTCCGCCAATACGAACACTGAAGCTTTCTTT; CDR3: CASSQGSANTNTEAFF
D: TRBD2; size: many; V: TRBV3-1; J: TRBJ2-7; DNA: TGTGCCAGCAGAAATAGCGGGGGAAGCTCCTACGAGCAGTACTTC; CDR3: CASRNSGGSSYEQYF
D: NA; size: few; V: TRBV7-9; J: TRBJ2-3; DNA: TGTGCCAGCAGCCTAGCGACGGTACCCAGCACAGATACGCAGTATTTT; CDR3: CASSLATVPSTDTQYF